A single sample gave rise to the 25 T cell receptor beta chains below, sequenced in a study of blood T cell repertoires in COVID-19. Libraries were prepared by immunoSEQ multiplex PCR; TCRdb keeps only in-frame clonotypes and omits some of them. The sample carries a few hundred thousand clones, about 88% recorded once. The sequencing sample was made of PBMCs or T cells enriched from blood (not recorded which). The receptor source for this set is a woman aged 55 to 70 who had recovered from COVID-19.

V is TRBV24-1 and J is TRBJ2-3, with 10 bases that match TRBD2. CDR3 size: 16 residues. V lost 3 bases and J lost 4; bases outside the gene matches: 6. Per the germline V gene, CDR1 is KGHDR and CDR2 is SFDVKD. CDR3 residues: CATSDPSGGNADTQYF. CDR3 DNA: TGTGCCACCAGTGATCCTAGCGGGGGCAACGCAGATACGCAGTATTTT.

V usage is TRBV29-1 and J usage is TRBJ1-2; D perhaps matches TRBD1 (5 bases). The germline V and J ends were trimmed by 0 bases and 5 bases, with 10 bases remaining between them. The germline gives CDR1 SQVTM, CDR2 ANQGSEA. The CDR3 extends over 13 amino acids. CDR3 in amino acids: CSVEEWGVYGYTF. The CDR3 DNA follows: TGCAGCGTTGAAGAATGGGGGGTGTATGGCTACACCTTC.

The CDR3 coding sequence is TGTGCCACCAGCAGCGGGACAGGCCTCCAAGAGACCCAGTACTTC. As protein: CATSSGTGLQETQYF. The genes are TRBV15 and TRBJ2-5; 8 nucleotides agree with TRBD1. Trimming cost V 3 bases and J 1 base; bases outside gene matches: 4. Germline V CDR1 and CDR2: LNHNV, YYDKDF (reference sequence). There are 15 residues in the CDR3. The entire variable domain, with the rest obtained from reference TRBV15 and TRBJ2-5, is as follows: DAMVIQNPRYQVTQFGKPVTLSCSQTLNHNVMYWYQQKSSQAPKLLFHYYDKDFNNEADTPDNFQSRRPNTSFCFLDIRSPGLGDTAMYLCATSSGTGLQETQYFGPGTRLLVL.

The DNA for the CDR3 is TGCAGTGCTAGTGTAAGCGGGGGGGCAAGAGATACGCAGTATTTT. Translation: CSASVSGGARDTQYF. V is TRBV20-1 and J is TRBJ2-3, with TRBD2 matching 10 bases. Germline loops: CDR1 DFQATT, CDR2 SNEGSKA (reference sequence). The CDR3 has 15 amino acids. The V and J ends lost 3 bases and 5 bases, in that order; junction bases with no gene match: 8.

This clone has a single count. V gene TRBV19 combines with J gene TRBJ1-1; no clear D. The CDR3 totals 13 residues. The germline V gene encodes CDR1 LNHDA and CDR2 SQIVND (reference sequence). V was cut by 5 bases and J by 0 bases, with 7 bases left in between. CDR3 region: CASSQFLNTEAFF. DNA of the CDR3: TGTGCCAGTAGTCAATTCCTGAACACTGAAGCTTTCTTT.

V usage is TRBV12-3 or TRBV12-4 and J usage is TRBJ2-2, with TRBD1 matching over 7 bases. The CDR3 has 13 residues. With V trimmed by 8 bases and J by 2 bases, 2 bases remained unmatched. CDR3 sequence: CASGTVNTGELFF. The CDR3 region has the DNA TGTGCCAGCGGGACAGTCAACACCGGGGAGCTGTTTTTT.

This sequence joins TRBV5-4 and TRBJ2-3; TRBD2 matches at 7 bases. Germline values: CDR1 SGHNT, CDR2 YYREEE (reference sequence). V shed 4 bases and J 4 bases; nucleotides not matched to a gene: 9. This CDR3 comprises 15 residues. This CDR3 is CASSRNPREADTQYF. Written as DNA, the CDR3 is TGTGCCAGCAGCCGTAACCCCCGGGAGGCAGATACGCAGTATTTT.

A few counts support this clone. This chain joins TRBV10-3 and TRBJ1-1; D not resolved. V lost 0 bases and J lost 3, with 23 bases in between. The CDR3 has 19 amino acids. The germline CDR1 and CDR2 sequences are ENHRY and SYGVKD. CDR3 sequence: CAISESGRTARALHTEAFF. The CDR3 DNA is TGTGCCATCAGTGAGTCGGGGAGGACGGCGCGGGCCCTCCACACTGAAGCTTTCTTT.

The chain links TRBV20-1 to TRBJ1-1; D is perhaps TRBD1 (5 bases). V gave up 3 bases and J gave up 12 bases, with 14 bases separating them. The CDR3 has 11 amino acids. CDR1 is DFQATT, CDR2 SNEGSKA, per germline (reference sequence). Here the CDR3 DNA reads TGCAGTGCTAGTACCCAGGGTCTGCCTTTCTTT. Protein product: CSASTQGLPFF.

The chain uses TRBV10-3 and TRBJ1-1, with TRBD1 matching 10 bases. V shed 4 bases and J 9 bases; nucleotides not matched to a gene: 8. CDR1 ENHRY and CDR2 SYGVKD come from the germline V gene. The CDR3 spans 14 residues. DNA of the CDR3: TGTGCCATCAGTGCCTCGGGACAGGGGTCCCAAGCTTTCTTT. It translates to CAISASGQGSQAFF.

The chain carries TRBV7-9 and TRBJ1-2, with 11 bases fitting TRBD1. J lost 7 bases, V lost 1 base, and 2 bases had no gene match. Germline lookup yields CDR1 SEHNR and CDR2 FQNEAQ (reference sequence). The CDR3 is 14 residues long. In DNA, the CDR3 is TGTGCCAGCAGCTTAGGGACAGGGGGCAGTGGCTACACCTTC. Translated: CASSLGTGGSGYTF.

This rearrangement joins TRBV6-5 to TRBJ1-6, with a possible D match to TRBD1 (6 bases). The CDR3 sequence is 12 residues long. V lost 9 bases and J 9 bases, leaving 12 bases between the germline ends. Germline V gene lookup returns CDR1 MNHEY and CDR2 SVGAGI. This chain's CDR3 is CASQGYSSPLHF. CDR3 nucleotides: TGTGCCAGTCAGGGGTATTCTTCACCCCTCCACTTT.

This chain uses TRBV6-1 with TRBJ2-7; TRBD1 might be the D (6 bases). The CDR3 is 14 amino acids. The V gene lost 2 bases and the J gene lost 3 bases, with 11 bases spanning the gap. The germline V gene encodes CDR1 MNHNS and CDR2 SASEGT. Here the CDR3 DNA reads TGTGCCAGCAGTGAATATGACAGGCTCTACGAGCAGTACGTC. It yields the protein CASSEYDRLYEQYV.

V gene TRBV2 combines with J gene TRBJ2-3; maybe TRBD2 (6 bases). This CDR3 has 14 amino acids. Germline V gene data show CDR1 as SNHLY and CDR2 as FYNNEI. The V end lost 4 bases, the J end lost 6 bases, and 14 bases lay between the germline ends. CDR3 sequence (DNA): TGTGCCAGCAGTGCCCCAGGTGGGGGGGATACGCAGTATTTT. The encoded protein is CASSAPGGGDTQYF.

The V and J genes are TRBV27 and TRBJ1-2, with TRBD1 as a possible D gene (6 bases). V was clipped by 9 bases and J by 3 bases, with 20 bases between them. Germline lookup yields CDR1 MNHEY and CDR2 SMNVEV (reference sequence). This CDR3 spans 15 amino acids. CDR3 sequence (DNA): TGTGCCAGTGGGACCTGGACAGAAAGGTACTATGGCTACACCTTC. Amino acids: CASGTWTERYYGYTF.

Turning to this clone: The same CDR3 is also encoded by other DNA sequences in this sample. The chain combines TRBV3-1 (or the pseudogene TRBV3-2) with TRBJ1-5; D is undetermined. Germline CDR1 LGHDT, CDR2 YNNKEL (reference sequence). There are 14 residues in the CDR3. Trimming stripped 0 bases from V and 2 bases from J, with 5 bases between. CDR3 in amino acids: CASSQDRGNQPQHF. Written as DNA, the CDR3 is TGTGCCAGCAGCCAAGATAGAGGCAATCAGCCCCAGCATTTT.

CDR3 protein: CASSVEGNSPLHF. The DNA for the CDR3 is TGTGCCAGCAGCGTAGAGGGGAATTCACCCCTCCACTTT. The V call is TRBV9, the J call TRBJ1-6; possibly TRBD1 for D (5 bases). In germline, CDR1 is SGDLS, CDR2 YYNGEE. V lost 0 bases and J 7 bases, leaving 5 bases between the germline ends. The CDR3 totals 13 residues.

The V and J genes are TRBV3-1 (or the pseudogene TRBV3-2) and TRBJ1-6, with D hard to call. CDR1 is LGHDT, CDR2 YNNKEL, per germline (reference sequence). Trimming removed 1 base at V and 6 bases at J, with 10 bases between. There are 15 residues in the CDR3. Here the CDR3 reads CASSQVPRLNSPLHF. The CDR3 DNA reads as TGTGCCAGCAGCCAAGTGCCCAGGCTTAATTCACCCCTCCACTTT.

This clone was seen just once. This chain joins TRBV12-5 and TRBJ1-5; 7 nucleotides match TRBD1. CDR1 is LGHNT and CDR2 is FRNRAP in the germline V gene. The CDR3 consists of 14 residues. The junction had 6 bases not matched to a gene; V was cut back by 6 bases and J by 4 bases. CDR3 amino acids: CASGSGQPNQPQHF. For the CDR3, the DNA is TGTGCTAGTGGCTCGGGACAGCCAAATCAGCCCCAGCATTTT.

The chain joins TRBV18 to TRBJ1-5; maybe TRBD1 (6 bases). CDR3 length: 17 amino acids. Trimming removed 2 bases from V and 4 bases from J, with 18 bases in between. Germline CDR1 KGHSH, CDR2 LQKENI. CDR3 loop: CASSPFSTTGRNQPQHF. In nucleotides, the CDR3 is TGTGCCAGCTCACCATTTTCCACGACAGGAAGGAATCAGCCCCAGCATTTT.

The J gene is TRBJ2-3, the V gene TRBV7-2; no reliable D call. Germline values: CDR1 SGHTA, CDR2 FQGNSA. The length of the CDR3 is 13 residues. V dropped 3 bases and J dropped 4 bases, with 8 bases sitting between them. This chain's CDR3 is CASSLREPDTQYF. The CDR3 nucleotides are TGTGCCAGCAGCTTGAGAGAGCCAGATACGCAGTATTTT.

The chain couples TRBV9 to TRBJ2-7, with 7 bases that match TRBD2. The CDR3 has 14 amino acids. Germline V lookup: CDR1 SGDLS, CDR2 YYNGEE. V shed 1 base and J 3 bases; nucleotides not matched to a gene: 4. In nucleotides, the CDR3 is TGTGCCAGCAGCGTACAATCGGGGGGCTACGAGCAGTACTTC. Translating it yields CASSVQSGGYEQYF. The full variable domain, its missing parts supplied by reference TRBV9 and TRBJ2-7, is DSGVTQTPKHLITATGQRVTLRCSPRSGDLSVYWYQQSLDQGLQFLIQYYNGEERAKGNILERFSAQQFPDLHSELNLSSLELGDSALYFCASSVQSGGYEQYFGPGTRLTVT.

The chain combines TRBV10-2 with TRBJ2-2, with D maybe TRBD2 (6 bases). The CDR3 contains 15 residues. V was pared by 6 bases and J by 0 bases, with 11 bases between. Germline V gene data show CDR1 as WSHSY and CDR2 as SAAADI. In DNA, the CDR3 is TGCGCCAGCAGACTAGCTGCCGCGAACACCGGGGAGCTGTTTTTT. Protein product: CASRLAAANTGELFF.

The CDR3 DNA follows: TGTGCCAGCAGCCGGGCCTTCTATGGCTACACCTTC. It specifies CASSRAFYGYTF. The rearrangement links TRBV3-1 (or the pseudogene TRBV3-2) to TRBJ1-2, with D hard to call. Germline V lookup: CDR1 LGHDT, CDR2 YNNKEL (reference sequence). Trimming took 4 bases from V and 4 from J, leaving 7 bases between them. The CDR3 is made up of 12 amino acids.

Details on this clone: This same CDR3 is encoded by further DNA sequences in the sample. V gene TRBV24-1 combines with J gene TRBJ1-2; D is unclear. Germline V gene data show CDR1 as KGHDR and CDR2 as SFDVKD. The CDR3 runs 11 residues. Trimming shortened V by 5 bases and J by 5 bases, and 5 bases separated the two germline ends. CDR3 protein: CATSAGYGYTF. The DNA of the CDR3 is TGTGCCACCAGTGCCGGGTATGGCTACACCTTC.